This paragraph covers one TCR beta chain sequence. Its antigen is currently not known. No base quality information exists; no much larger clone differs at one position. Other nucleotide sequences from this sample produce the same CDR3. The source of the sample is a study of cytomegalovirus exposure and HLA in healthy donors (dated by TCRdb to 2017 to 2019). Looking at the study overall: An earlier analysis of several hundred of the donors reported roughly 300 Gb of sequence data and 117 million unique TCR beta sequences obtained from approximately 180 million T cells. Donor age, sex, ethnicity and CMV serostatus were collected together with the repertoire data. All discovery cohort repertoires had been generated using a single sequencing platform. A later analysis re-examined previously published TCR beta repertoires from about 670 donors and added high-resolution HLA genotyping to investigate patterns of TCR occurrence. Among some 400 genotyped donors of the cohort, an average of approximately 240,000 unique TCR beta nucleotide sequences were sequenced per donor, roughly a sixth of them non-productive. Using immunosequencing, the study profiled T cell repertoires from about 610 subjects and related those repertoires to cytomegalovirus serostatus. A separate validation cohort of about 110 different subjects was used in addition to the approximately 670-subject first cohort. HLA typing covered class I and class II loci at four-digit resolution. An early release covering roughly 640 HLA-typed donors comprised approximately 290 gigabases of sequencing data and 65 million to 100 million unique TCR sequences. The aim of the study was to test whether cataloging public T cell receptors could identify signatures of past pathogen exposure. The genetic ancestry cluster associated with self-reported Caucasian donors included 81% of the roughly 400 genotyped donors. Genome-wide SNP genotypes for about 65% of the 666 donors were used in a later genetic analysis, which treated that subset as a discovery cohort. Rather than using new phenotypic data, the later analysis identified candidate immune exposures from TCR beta sequences and from how often those sequences occurred across donors. Typing coverage varied by locus: roughly 620-640 donors for A, B, C, DRB1 and DQB1; roughly 520 for DQA1; around 610 for DPA1; under 490 for DPB1. Because of strong linkage in the cohort, roughly five DR-DQ haplotypes were treated as single units for association and clustering. In an earlier analysis of about 590 of the donors, high-throughput TCR beta sequencing was used to judge whether each TCR beta V gene segment behaved as functional or pseudogenic. To predict cytomegalovirus infection status, the study brought together high-throughput TCR immunosequencing, statistical association of individual TCRs with disease status, and machine learning. The paper's findings and limits, for the study overall: The classifier was reported to diagnose cytomegalovirus status with high specificity and sensitivity in both the original and validation cohorts. The authors suggested that the approach could potentially be generalized to other disease states and immunological phenotypes. A cluster of highly shared sequence variants was judged likely to represent a technical artifact of the sequencing pipeline. While some public TCRs were present in many individuals, most TCR sequences turned up only very rarely across donors. An earlier analysis of some 590 of the donors showed that most TCR beta V segments appeared in productive rearrangements either about 87% or about 30% of the time, which broadly matched IMGT annotations. At a false discovery rate of 0.05, a later analysis linked around 17,000 TCR beta sequences to specific HLA alleles. A later genetic analysis associated a missense DCLRE1C variant with V-gene and J-gene trimming of TCR beta chains, and an independent cohort replicated the association. In vitro tests confirmed that three of the cytomegalovirus-associated TCR beta chains recognize cytomegalovirus antigens. A further reported finding was that TCR beta sequences accurately predicted the HLA-A and HLA-B alleles for most subjects in the first cohort. HLA typing was unavailable for some donors at each locus, so association tests used only the typed subset. Correlated functional status among segregating V segments might reflect linkage disequilibrium, but an unknown experimental factor could not be ruled out. In a later analysis, HLA-associated TCR beta chains showed more clonal expansion and lower generation probabilities than non-associated chains that were equally common. CMV serostatus was the only immune exposure information available for the cohort. Several of the top co-occurrence clusters appeared to be linked to parvovirus B19, influenza, CMV and Epstein-Barr virus, according to a later analysis. A later analysis found that most CMV-associated TCR beta chains appeared HLA-restricted, with HLA associations seemingly driven largely by CMV exposure. About 17 rarely observed V segments, including chromosome 9 orphons, were excluded from the earlier analysis of about 600 of the donors because counts were too low. The study listed over 150 TCR beta chains as associated with cytomegalovirus. According to a later genetic analysis, donors in an Asian-associated ancestry cluster had fewer N-insertions in productive TCRs than the roughly 670-donor mean. According to a later analysis, TCR association rates differed among HLA loci, with DRB1 alleles showing the most associated TCRs and HLA-C alleles showing the fewest. Sequencing depth was assumed to be roughly uniform across donors in the presence/absence analyses, though that assumption may not hold. This cohort had only TCR beta chains sequenced, and the lack of alpha or paired-chain data limited which features could be detected. When HLA alleles, especially DR and DQ, strongly co-occurred, attributing TCR associations to individual alleles was difficult.

The protocol used for the library was the immunoSEQ multiplex PCR assay. A mixture of 60 forward primers for TCR Vbeta segments and 13 reverse primers for TCR Jbeta segments was used in the multiplex PCR. The CDR3 region of rearranged TCR beta genes was amplified from genomic DNA by a multiplex PCR assay. The Illumina HiSeq System was used to sequence the amplified TCR beta libraries as 87-base-pair reads. In the paper's pipeline: In a later analysis, tens of millions of unique TCR beta chains were counted across the roughly 670 repertoires, and roughly 11 million of these chains were shared by at least two donors. Raw reads were error-corrected and collapsed into unique sequences with a nearest-neighbor algorithm that merged closely related sequences to remove PCR and sequencing errors. Alignment of CDR3 sequences to IMGT reference sequences was used to assign V, D and J gene segments. For a sequence to be retained, at least a six-nucleotide match to both a V gene segment and a J gene segment was required. A rearrangement was called productive if the CDR3 had no stop codons and remained in frame with V and J, and every other rearrangement was called non-productive. Following IMGT convention, CDR3 was defined as the stretch from the second conserved V-encoded cysteine to the conserved J-encoded phenylalanine. The earlier analysis of fewer than 700 of the donors excluded sequences that lacked an unambiguous match to a single V gene segment. An earlier analysis of almost 600 of the donors classified V segments as functional when productive rearrangements were above 56.7% and as segregating when the standard deviation between donors was above 5%. A statistical classification framework was developed to diagnose cytomegalovirus status using the catalog of TCR beta chain sequences. A later analysis assigned V and J genes by comparing TCR nucleotide sequences with IMGT/GENE-DB human TR gene sequences. In a later analysis, CDR3 sequences and most-parsimonious VDJ recombination scenarios were assigned using the TCRdist pipeline. In a later analysis, each TCR beta chain was defined by its CDR3 amino acid sequence together with its V-gene family, and reads lacking a unique V-gene family were excluded. To address suspected cross-contamination and a sequencing artifact, a later analysis removed several hundred highly shared, low-generation-probability nucleotide sequences. A later analysis calculated a clonal expansion index for each public chain from normalized within-repertoire ranks of inferred template counts. A later analysis computed generation probabilities with a VDJ recombination model fitted to out-of-frame rearrangements, and checked the results against IGoR. In a later analysis, hypergeometric tests were used to score TCR-TCR, TCR-HLA and TCR-CMV co-occurrence, with a repertoire-size bias correction applied to TCR pairs. To estimate false discovery rates, a later analysis permuted the HLA or CMV assignments 20 times. In a later analysis, co-occurring TCRs were grouped with DBSCAN, and TCRdist sequence similarity was added when clustering was performed within HLA-allele-positive subsets. For co-occurrence clustering, repertoires with fewer than 30,000 or more than 120,000 public chains were excluded, along with 5 or 6 repertoires with anomalous nucleotide sharing. TCRdb re-hosts the immuneACCESS table, in-frame sequences only. Its copies lack some clones; in the studies checked, an unresolved V gene accounts for under half of them, and the cause for the rest is not known. The D gene and trimming were derived from the DNA, and the V and J assignments and clone size from that table. Recorded for this sample are a few hundred thousand clones; roughly 79% of them occurred a single time. The ten largest clones add up to more than 0.45% of the sample.

The cohort consisted of 650 to 700 healthy bone marrow donors. At the time of sampling, every cohort member was nominally healthy, though immune exposures that went unrecorded were likely present. The donor was CMV seronegative and was included in the group of hundreds of seronegative cohort members. A peripheral blood sample was provided by each donor, and peripheral blood mononuclear cells were used for TCR beta sequencing. Genomic DNA extraction from the blood cell samples was performed with the Qiagen DNeasy Blood Extraction Kit. The specimen was PBMCs. This sequence originates from a woman aged 40 to 55 in good health and CMV-seronegative.

The CDR3 corresponds to CASSLSGNTEAFF. The DNA reads as follows: TGTGCCAGCAGCTTATCGGGGAACACTGAAGCTTTCTTT. The chain links TRBV7-3 with TRBJ1-1; no D gene is confidently identified. CDR1 and CDR2 (SGHTA, FQGTGA) derive from the germline V gene. Measured from the cysteine to the phenylalanine, the CDR3 is 13 residues long. Left in the record is the CDR3 DNA by itself, 39 bases read in frame from the first base. At the junction V is shortened by 2 bases and J by 1 base, with 5 bases in between.